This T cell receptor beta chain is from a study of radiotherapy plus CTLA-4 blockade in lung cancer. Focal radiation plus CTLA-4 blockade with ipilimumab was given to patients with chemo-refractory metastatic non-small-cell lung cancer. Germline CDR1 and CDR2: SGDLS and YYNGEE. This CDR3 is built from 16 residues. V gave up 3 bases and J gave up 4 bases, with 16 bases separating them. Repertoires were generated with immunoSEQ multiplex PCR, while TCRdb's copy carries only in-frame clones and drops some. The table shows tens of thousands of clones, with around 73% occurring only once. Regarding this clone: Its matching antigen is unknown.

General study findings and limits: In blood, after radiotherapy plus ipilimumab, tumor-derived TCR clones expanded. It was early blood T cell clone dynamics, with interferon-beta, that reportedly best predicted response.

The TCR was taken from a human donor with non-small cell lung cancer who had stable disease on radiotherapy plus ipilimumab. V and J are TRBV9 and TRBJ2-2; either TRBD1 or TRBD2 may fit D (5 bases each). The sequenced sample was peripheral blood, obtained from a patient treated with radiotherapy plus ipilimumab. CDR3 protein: CASSEVPPGATGELFF. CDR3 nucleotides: TGTGCCAGCAGCGAGGTCCCACCCGGGGCCACCGGGGAGCTGTTTTTT.